The T cell receptor beta chain under discussion was sequenced for a study of cytomegalovirus exposure and HLA in healthy donors. Study-level information: Roughly 180 million T cells yielded fewer than 120 million unique TCR beta sequences in earlier analysis. Early release data held some 79 million unique TCRs from HLA-typed donors.

The CDR3 length is 15 residues. Germline CDR1 and CDR2: MGHDK and SYGVNS. Trimming shortened V by 6 bases and J by 1 base, and 12 bases separated the two germline ends. General study points: Association of a missense DCLRE1C variant with TCR beta V- and J-gene trimming was reported in a later analysis.

This clone was picked up a small number of times. Its specificity is unknown. Vbeta (60) and Jbeta (13) primers were used in the PCR. How the authors handled the data: Roughly 11 million of the about 80 million unique TCR beta chains counted in a later analysis were shared. The repertoire was sequenced with immunoSEQ multiplex PCR; TCRdb's copy has only in-frame clones and lacks some. The DNA gave D and trimming, while V, J and clone size come from that table. In the table there are 110,000 or so clones, roughly 80% of which are singletons. The material sequenced was PBMCs. The rearrangement links TRBV25-1 to TRBJ1-4; the D is unclear. This receptor was taken from a woman aged 25 to 39 in good health and CMV-seropositive. As DNA, the CDR3 is TGTGCCAGCAGGGGCCTCAGGAAAACTAATGAAAAACTGTTTTTT. Its translation: CASRGLRKTNEKLFF. Full variable domain (outside the CDR3, taken from reference TRBV25-1 and TRBJ1-4): EADIYQTPRYLVIGTGKKITLECSQTMGHDKMYWYQQDPGMELHLIHYSYGVNSTEKGDLSSESTVSRIRTEHFPLTLESARPSHTSQYLCASRGLRKTNEKLFFGSGTQLSVL.